This T cell receptor (beta chain) was captured by sequencing in a study of T-cell reconstitution after alpha-beta-depleted transplantation in children. Study results and caveats: In some patients, recipient T cells and intrathymic progenitors surviving conditioning explained high day-60 diversity. By one year post-transplant, T-cell counts and diversity largely arose from T cells that were newly produced. Several hundred expanded graft clones reportedly supplied alpha-beta T cells about two months after transplant.

This clonotype was seen at least ten times. Its matching antigen is unknown. The ends lost 3 bases at V and 2 bases at J; junction bases unmatched: 0. The CDR3 has 13 residues. The germline V gene has CDR1 DFQATT and CDR2 SNEGSKA (reference sequence). Researchers prepared the TCRbeta library using unique molecular identifiers, the study reports. TCRdb re-called the PCR reads with MiXCR, one entry per CDR3 protein. The table includes tens of thousands of distinct CDR3 sequences, approximately 4.4% detected once. Sequences were derived from PBMCs, mostly from graft donor cells, sampled 180 days after TCRalphabeta/CD19-depleted stem cell transplant. This chain connects TRBV20-1 to TRBJ1-5, with TRBD1 matching over 8 bases. This clonotype was obtained from a boy under two years old who had a stem cell transplant for acute myeloid leukemia, so the T cells may come from the graft donor. CDR3 DNA sequence: TGCAGTGCTAGGACAGGGGGCAATCAGCCCCAGCATTTT. It is translated as CSARTGGNQPQHF.